What follows are 26 T cell receptor beta chains derived from one specimen sequenced in a study of CD8 T cells in ankylosing spondylitis (dated by TCRdb to about 2017). Library construction relied on 5' RACE. Sequencing took place on an Illumina HiSeq 2500. TCRdb reprocessing: public reads trimmed at Q25 with fastp, clones called with MiXCR, in-frame beta chains kept. For every CDR3 protein sequence, its rows merge into one entry that carries the most common genes and DNA. The sample table shows approximately 210,000 distinct CDR3 sequences, and about 13% are seen once. Jointly, the top ten make up approximately 15% of the sample. Sequenced input: blood, either unsorted or a sorted T cell fraction (not recorded which). These receptors were obtained from a male donor with ankylosing spondylitis or in good health (not recorded which).

This clonotype was detected only a few times. This rearrangement joins TRBV30 to TRBJ2-7; 7 positions agree with TRBD1. The CDR3 covers 10 residues. Losses at the gene ends were 7 bases for V and 6 bases for J; bases not matched to a gene: 3. The germline V gene has CDR1 GTSNPN and CDR2 SVGIG (reference sequence). The CDR3 nucleotides read TGTGCCTTGGGACAGCCCGAGCAGTACTTC. Residues: CALGQPEQYF.

This clonotype was seen more than once but under ten times. This sequence joins TRBV11-2 and TRBJ2-1, with D perhaps given as TRBD1 or TRBD2 (5 bases each). The CDR3 extends over 16 amino acids. Trimming shortened V by 1 base and J by 5 bases, and 15 bases separated the two germline ends. From germline, CDR1 is SGHAT and CDR2 FQNNGV. The CDR3 bases are TGTGCCAGCAGCTTAGGAGCTGGGACCGTTAACAATGAGCAGTTCTTC. Translated: CASSLGAGTVNNEQFF.

J is TRBJ2-3 and V is TRBV7-2; D is possibly TRBD2 (5 bases). Germline lookup yields CDR1 SGHTA and CDR2 FQGNSA. The CDR3 runs 15 residues. Deletions cut 5 bases from V and 0 bases from J, with 12 bases between. This chain's CDR3 is CASSLSGPSTDTQYF. The CDR3 DNA reads as TGTGCCAGCAGCCTAAGCGGTCCTAGCACAGATACGCAGTATTTT. The whole variable domain, filled in from reference TRBV7-2 and TRBJ2-3, reads GAGVSQSPSNKVTEKGKDVELRCDPISGHTALYWYRQSLGQGLEFLIYFQGNSAPDKSGLPSDRFSAERTGGSVSTLTIQRTQQEDSAVYLCASSLSGPSTDTQYFGPGTRLTVL.

The chain combines TRBV4-1 with TRBJ2-2; TRBD2 matches at 8 bases. V gave up 6 bases and J gave up 3 bases; unmatched junction bases: 0. Germline loops: CDR1 MGHRA, CDR2 YSYEKL. This CDR3 is 13 amino acids long. The CDR3 is CASRLADTGELFF. As DNA, the CDR3 is TGCGCCAGCAGACTAGCGGACACCGGGGAGCTGTTTTTT.

This clonotype was picked up a small number of times. This rearrangement joins TRBV4-1 to TRBJ1-2; the D is unclear. Between the trimmed V and J ends, which lost 1 base and 2 bases, there was a span of 11 bases. CDR3 length: 15 amino acids. Germline V gene data show CDR1 as MGHRA and CDR2 as YSYEKL. CDR3 sequence: CASSQGRLTNYGYTF. CDR3 bases: TGCGCCAGCAGCCAAGGAAGACTGACCAACTATGGCTACACCTTC.

The CDR3 sequence: CASSPGAGVETGELFF. Here the CDR3 DNA reads TGTGCCAGCAGCCCCGGGGCGGGAGTGGAGACCGGGGAGCTGTTTTTT. This sequence joins TRBV27 and TRBJ2-2, with 7 bases aligning to TRBD2. Looked up from germline, CDR1 is MNHEY and CDR2 is SMNVEV (reference sequence). Trimming removed 6 bases from V and 5 bases from J; junction bases left unmatched: 12. The CDR3 consists of 16 residues.

This chain uses TRBV20-1 with TRBJ2-1; 7 bases are a match to TRBD1. Losses at the gene ends were 4 bases for V and 6 bases for J; bases not matched to a gene: 9. The germline CDR1 and CDR2 sequences are DFQATT and SNEGSKA (reference sequence). This CDR3 spans 14 amino acids. The CDR3 sequence: CSANVQGLSNEQFF. CDR3 nucleotide sequence: TGCAGTGCTAACGTACAGGGGTTAAGCAATGAGCAGTTCTTC.

This clonotype was seen a few times. The chain joins TRBV11-2 to TRBJ1-2; 9 bases are shared with TRBD1. CDR1 is SGHAT, CDR2 FQNNGV, per germline. This CDR3 contains 11 residues. V was clipped by 6 bases and J by 14 bases; unmatched bases: 7. CDR3 amino acids: CASSIGGTGTF. The DNA for the CDR3 is TGTGCCAGCAGTATTGGGGGGACAGGGACCTTC.

This chain links TRBV5-5 with TRBJ2-7, with D uncertain. This CDR3 comprises 12 residues. CDR1 and CDR2 (germline): SGHKS, YYEKEE (reference sequence). V gave up 4 bases and J gave up 3 bases, with 8 bases separating them. CDR3 DNA: TGTGCCAGCAGCCCCTCCTACTACGAGCAGTACTTC. Amino acid sequence: CASSPSYYEQYF.

This clonotype is a singleton in its sample. The genes are TRBV19 and TRBJ2-2, with a tentative D call TRBD1 (6 bases). In germline, CDR1 is LNHDA, CDR2 SQIVND (reference sequence). The CDR3 is 12 amino acids. V lost 9 bases to trimming and J lost 6 bases, with 11 bases between them. CDR3 DNA: TGTGCCAGCATCAGGGGCGCCGGGGAGCTGTTTTTT. This translates into CASIRGAGELFF.

The rearrangement uses TRBV2 and TRBJ2-3; 9 bases match TRBD2. There are 17 residues in the CDR3. The J segment lost 1 base and the V segment lost 3 bases, leaving 8 bases of the junction unmatched. CDR1 is SNHLY, CDR2 FYNNEI, per germline. CDR3 in DNA: TGTGCCAGCAGTGAGTGGCGGGAGGGCCGGGGCACAGATACGCAGTATTTT. Protein: CASSEWREGRGTDTQYF.

This chain uses TRBV29-1 with TRBJ2-2, with TRBD2 matching 13 bases. J lost 6 bases, V lost 7 bases, and 11 bases had no gene match. There are 16 residues in the CDR3. Germline CDR1 reads SQVTM; CDR2 reads ANQGSEA. DNA of the CDR3: TGCAGCGCACCAGGACTAGCGGGAGTCGGGGCCGGGGAGCTGTTTTTT. This gives the protein CSAPGLAGVGAGELFF.

V gene TRBV19 combines with J gene TRBJ1-1, with a tentative D call TRBD1 (5 bases). The CDR3 extends over 13 amino acids. Trimming took 6 bases from V and 7 from J, leaving 15 bases between them. The germline gives CDR1 LNHDA, CDR2 SQIVND (reference sequence). This CDR3 reads CASRDTGLDEAFF. The CDR3 DNA is TGTGCCAGTAGGGACACAGGACTCGATGAAGCTTTCTTT.

The chain uses TRBV11-1 and TRBJ2-6; unclear D gene. Germline-derived CDR1 and CDR2 are SGHAT and FQDESV (reference sequence). Deletions cut 4 bases from V and 2 bases from J, with 18 bases between. The CDR3 runs 18 residues. The CDR3 loop is CASSSPSDRPTGANVLTF. The CDR3 DNA is TGTGCCAGCAGCTCTCCATCTGACCGTCCCACTGGGGCCAACGTCCTGACTTTC.

The DNA of the CDR3 is TGTGCCAGCAGTTCGTTAGCGGGGAGGAGCACAGATACGCAGTATTTT. Translating gives CASSSLAGRSTDTQYF. The chain recombines TRBV27 with TRBJ2-3; 8 positions match TRBD2. CDR1 MNHEY and CDR2 SMNVEV come from the germline V gene (reference sequence). The CDR3 covers 16 residues. J was trimmed by 0 bases and V by 4 bases; bases with no gene match: 6.

This clonotype was counted only a few times. The CDR3 DNA sequence: TGTGCCATCAGTGAGGGAAGGGACTTACGGCATGAGCAGTTCTTC. Protein product: CAISEGRDLRHEQFF. V usage is TRBV10-3 and J usage is TRBJ2-1, with a tentative D call TRBD2 (6 bases). The CDR3 has 15 amino acids. Germline CDR1 is ENHRY and CDR2 is SYGVKD. V lost 2 bases and J lost 8, with 16 bases in between.

The chain has TRBV20-1 and TRBJ2-1; 9 nucleotides line up with TRBD1. The CDR3 is 13 amino acids. Trimming took 5 bases from V and 15 from J; bases not matched to a gene: 14. Germline V CDR1 and CDR2: DFQATT, SNEGSKA (reference sequence). The DNA for the CDR3 is TGCAGTGCTTGGGACAGGGCGGGGCACTTGGGGTTCTTC. Translating it yields CSAWDRAGHLGFF.

A few counts support this clonotype. V and J are TRBV30 and TRBJ2-1; D is possibly TRBD1 (5 bases). With 1 base removed from V and 9 bases from J, the gap between germline ends came to 10 bases. Germline V gene lookup returns CDR1 GTSNPN and CDR2 SVGIG (reference sequence). The CDR3 runs 12 residues. The CDR3 region has the DNA TGTGCCTGGAGTGCCCAGGGCGGTGAGCAGTTCTTC. This translates into CAWSAQGGEQFF.

The chain uses TRBV2 and TRBJ2-2; 10 bases map to TRBD2. The CDR3 length is 14 residues. The ends lost 8 bases at V and 6 bases at J; junction bases unmatched: 6. CDR1 SNHLY and CDR2 FYNNEI come from the germline V gene. This CDR3 reads CASLAGVGPGELFF. The DNA of the CDR3 is TGTGCCAGCCTAGCGGGAGTTGGGCCCGGGGAGCTGTTTTTT.

The CDR3 protein is CASSELVQGTYEQYF. CDR3 sequence (DNA): TGTGCCAGCAGTGAATTAGTCCAGGGGACCTACGAGCAGTACTTC. The V gene is TRBV6-1, the J gene TRBJ2-7, with D possibly TRBD1 on 6 matching bases. This CDR3 contains 15 residues. The V gene lost 2 bases and the J gene lost 2 bases, with 13 bases spanning the gap. Germline V gene data show CDR1 as MNHNS and CDR2 as SASEGT.

This clonotype was picked up many times. The V gene is TRBV28, the J gene TRBJ2-7; no definite D call. V was trimmed by 6 bases and J by 0 bases, leaving 9 bases between them. Germline CDR1 is MDHEN and CDR2 is SYDVKM. CDR3 size: 13 residues. The CDR3 bases are TGTGCCAGCAGCCCGTCCAGCTCCTACGAGCAGTACTTC. Translated, it gives CASSPSSSYEQYF.

The sample holds a few counts of this clonotype. The V gene is TRBV30, the J gene TRBJ2-3, with D possibly being TRBD1 (6 bases). In germline, CDR1 is GTSNPN, CDR2 SVGIG (reference sequence). The CDR3 has 19 amino acids. Trimming left V 2 bases short and J 0 bases short, with 24 bases between. DNA for the CDR3: TGTGCCTGGAGTCCCTACCCCGAAGCCAGGGGCCGTAGCACAGATACGCAGTATTTT. This translates into CAWSPYPEARGRSTDTQYF. The whole variable domain, remainder taken from reference TRBV30 and TRBJ2-3, is SQTIHQWPATLVQPVGSPLSLECTVEGTSNPNLYWYRQAAGRGLQLLFYSVGIGQISSEVPQNLSASRPQDRQFILSSKKLLLSDSGFYLCAWSPYPEARGRSTDTQYFGPGTRLTVL.

This clonotype appeared a few times. V and J are TRBV3-1 and TRBJ1-2; a possible D gene is TRBD1 (6 bases). V shed 0 bases and J shed 6 bases, with 20 bases lying between them. Per germline, CDR1 LGHDT and CDR2 YNNKEL (reference sequence). This CDR3 is 17 amino acids long. CDR3 residues: CASSQERGRGLDNGYTF. CDR3 nucleotide sequence: TGTGCCAGCAGCCAAGAACGGGGCAGGGGACTAGACAATGGCTACACCTTC.

This chain uses TRBV5-6 with TRBJ1-5; weak D call: TRBD1 (6 bases). Trimming took off 3 bases at V and 3 bases at J, with 10 bases between the two ends. CDR3 length equals 14 residues. In germline, CDR1 is SGHDT, CDR2 YYEEEE. The CDR3 loop is CASSSGTYNQPQHF. The CDR3 DNA reads TGTGCCAGCAGCTCCGGGACATACAATCAGCCCCAGCATTTT.

This rearrangement joins TRBV7-9 to TRBJ1-1; D unclear. Germline V gene sequence: CDR1 SEHNR, CDR2 FQNEAQ (reference sequence). The CDR3 runs 14 residues. Trimming took off 4 bases at V and 1 base at J, with 10 bases between the two ends. CDR3 coding DNA: TGTGCCAGCAGCTCCTCACACGAGAACACTGAAGCTTTCTTT. It translates to CASSSSHENTEAFF.

This clonotype showed up just a few times. This chain links TRBV15 with TRBJ1-1; D is undetermined. Germline values: CDR1 LNHNV, CDR2 YYDKDF (reference sequence). V lost 0 bases to trimming and J lost 1 base, with 3 bases between them. This CDR3 has 13 amino acids. The CDR3 region is CATSRDWNTEAFF. The CDR3 nucleotides are TGTGCCACCAGCAGAGACTGGAACACTGAAGCTTTCTTT. Variable domain in full (rest from reference TRBV15 and TRBJ1-1): DAMVIQNPRYQVTQFGKPVTLSCSQTLNHNVMYWYQQKSSQAPKLLFHYYDKDFNNEADTPDNFQSRRPNTSFCFLDIRSPGLGDTAMYLCATSRDWNTEAFFGQGTRLTVV.